The 5 T cell receptor beta chains listed next were all sequenced from one sample in a study of cytomegalovirus exposure and HLA in healthy donors. The PCR employed 60 Vbeta primers together with 13 Jbeta primers. Sequenced by immunoSEQ multiplex PCR; TCRdb stores in-frame clones only, minus some. The profile shows some 120,000 clones, under 80% of them singletons. What was sequenced was PBMCs. These receptors came from a middle-aged man in good health and CMV-seropositive.

The chain carries TRBV9 and TRBJ2-7; 8 positions match TRBD2. The CDR3 consists of 16 residues. V lost 3 bases and J lost 3; bases outside the gene matches: 11. Per germline, CDR1 SGDLS and CDR2 YYNGEE. As DNA, the CDR3 is TGTGCCAGCAGCGGGGGCCCGGGAGGGGCTATCTACGAGCAGTACTTC. Its protein product is CASSGGPGGAIYEQYF.

V is TRBV9 and J is TRBJ2-2; 10 nucleotides agree with TRBD2. Germline trimming cut 4 bases from V and 8 bases from J; bases unmatched to any gene: 14. This CDR3 is 17 amino acids long. The germline gives CDR1 SGDLS, CDR2 YYNGEE. The CDR3 DNA sequence: TGTGCCAGCAGCAAGAGGACCGGGACTAGCGATATAGGGGAGCTGTTTTTT. Its protein product is CASSKRTGTSDIGELFF.

A few counts support this clone. The chain is built from TRBV10-3 and TRBJ1-2, with a tentative D call TRBD1 (5 bases). The V end was cut by 0 bases, the J end by 8 bases, with 13 bases between. The CDR3 loop spans 14 amino acids. Germline CDR1 and CDR2: ENHRY and SYGVKD. The CDR3 DNA reads as TGTGCCATCAGTGAGTCGACTCGACAGACCGGCTACACCTTC. It encodes CAISESTRQTGYTF.

J is TRBJ2-5 and V is TRBV2; 7 bases agree with TRBD2. The ends lost 0 bases at V and 4 bases at J; junction bases unmatched: 8. Looked up from germline, CDR1 is SNHLY and CDR2 is FYNNEI. CDR3 length: 16 amino acids. CDR3 region: CASSEAMGSGGETQYF. The CDR3 DNA follows: TGTGCCAGCAGTGAAGCGATGGGTTCGGGGGGAGAGACCCAGTACTTC.

The table lists this clone with a few counts. The chain uses TRBV9 and TRBJ2-3; maybe TRBD1 (6 bases). Trimming removed 3 bases from V and 9 bases from J, with 17 bases in between. The CDR3 is made up of 14 amino acids. Germline V gene lookup returns CDR1 SGDLS and CDR2 YYNGEE. The CDR3 DNA sequence: TGTGCCAGCAGCGGAGGGACCGGGCAGGGGACGCAGTATTTT. It is translated as CASSGGTGQGTQYF. Supplemented by reference TRBV9 and TRBJ2-3, the full variable domain reads DSGVTQTPKHLITATGQRVTLRCSPRSGDLSVYWYQQSLDQGLQFLIQYYNGEERAKGNILERFSAQQFPDLHSELNLSSLELGDSALYFCASSGGTGQGTQYFGPGTRLTVL.